This T cell receptor beta chain was obtained from a study of cytotoxic CD8 clonotypes in ibrutinib-treated CLL. Whole-study context: Among patients, around 24 responded partially and 2 completely; around 14 then stayed remitted and approximately twelve progressed after median around 70 months. Mean yields were about 280,000 productive templates and 85,000 to 95,000 productive rearrangements per sample. Study-wide results and caveats: Baseline clonality, higher than in age-matched healthy donors, tracked circulating CD8+ T-cell counts.

Libraries were prepared by immunoSEQ multiplex PCR; TCRdb keeps only in-frame clonotypes and omits some of them. The sample records about 17,000 clones, about 81% being singletons. Notes on this clone: What it binds is not known.

As input for TCR beta libraries, roughly 2 micrograms of genomic DNA came from cryopreserved PBMCs. The CDR3 is made up of 13 amino acids. The V end was cut by 8 bases, the J end by 5 bases, with 13 bases between. Germline V gives CDR1 LNHDA, CDR2 SQIVND (reference sequence). This specimen consisted of PBMCs, obtained before ibrutinib treatment. This TCR was recovered from a human donor with chronic lymphocytic leukemia. The chain is built from TRBV19 and TRBJ1-5; D perhaps matches TRBD1 (5 bases). The CDR3 DNA follows: TGTGCCAGTGCCAAACAGGACGATCAGCCCCAGCATTTT. This sequence encodes CASAKQDDQPQHF.